This T cell receptor (beta chain) was retrieved from a study of vaccination and CD4 T cells after COVID-19. The treatment is: roughly nine-day PBMC culture with coronavirus spike peptide pools or control peptides (ViraFEST assay). Once peptide pools had expanded antigen-specific T cells, ViraFEST sequenced TCRs. Sequenced with the Oncomine TCR Beta short-read assay was DNA taken from cultured CD4+ T cells. TCRdb analysed the PCR reads with MiXCR anew, one entry per CDR3 protein. The repertoire holds roughly 7,300 distinct CDR3 sequences, with 40% to 65% as singletons. With V trimmed by 5 bases and J by 8 bases, 21 bases remained unmatched. The length of the CDR3 is 17 residues. CDR1 is DFQATT, CDR2 SNEGSKA, per germline (reference sequence). This clonotype was observed a few times. Its cognate antigen is unknown.

The clonotype comes from a human donor who had recovered from COVID-19. The chain joins TRBV20-1 to TRBJ2-1; 7 bases line up with TRBD2. Sequenced sample: CD4+ T cells from blood, cultured in vitro. CDR3 DNA: TGCAGTGCTCCCCCGGCTAGCGGCGGGCAAAGCCGTCATGAGCAGTTCTTC. This codes for CSAPPASGGQSRHEQFF.